This TCR beta chain was identified in a study of blood T cells in healthy people across ages. This CDR3 is built from 12 residues. Germline values: CDR1 SGDLS, CDR2 YYNGEE. V lost 4 bases, J lost 12 bases, and 14 bases lay in between. Using a J-beta primer mix together with a sample-barcoded 5' primer, a second PCR was run for roughly 7 to 12 cycles. TCRdb called the 5' RACE reads again in MiXCR, with one record for every CDR3 protein. The sample includes roughly 1,000,000 distinct CDR3 sequences, almost 25% of them seen just once. Ranging in age from about 6 to 95, the donors were healthy Caucasian individuals from Russia. These data also featured in a second study, about T cells of mothers and their children.

The TCR comes from a girl aged 2 to 9 in good health. The sample was blood. The rearrangement uses TRBV9 and TRBJ2-1; a possible D gene is TRBD1 (5 bases). In DNA, the CDR3 is TGTGCCAGCAGCCCCCAAACAAGGGGGCAGTTCTTC. Its translation is CASSPQTRGQFF.